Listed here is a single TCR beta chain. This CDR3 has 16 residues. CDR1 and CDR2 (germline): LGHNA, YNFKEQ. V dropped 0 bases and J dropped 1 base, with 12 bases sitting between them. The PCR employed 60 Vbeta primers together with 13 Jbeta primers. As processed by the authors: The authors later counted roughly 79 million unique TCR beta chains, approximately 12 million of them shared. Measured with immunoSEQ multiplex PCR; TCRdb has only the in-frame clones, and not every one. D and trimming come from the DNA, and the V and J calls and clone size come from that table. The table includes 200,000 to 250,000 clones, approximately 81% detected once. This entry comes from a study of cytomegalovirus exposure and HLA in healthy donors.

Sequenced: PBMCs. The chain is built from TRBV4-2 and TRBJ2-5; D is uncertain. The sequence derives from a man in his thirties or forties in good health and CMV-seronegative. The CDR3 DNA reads TGTGCCAGCAGCCAAGATGTCGTCGGGTCCCAAGAGACCCAGTACTTC. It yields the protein CASSQDVVGSQETQYF.